This TCR beta chain was recorded in a study of beta chain features in type 1 diabetes. Study results and caveats: TCRB CDR3 length was moderately but significantly reduced in all four CD4+ subsets of Type 1 diabetes patients.

This clone was observed a handful of times. Antigen unknown. The entirety of the isolated RNA underwent reverse transcription, so expressed TCRB transcripts were sequenced. The protocol was immunoSEQ multiplex PCR, while the TCRdb copy is restricted to in-frame clones and leaves out a portion. Among 200,000 to 300,000 clones listed, roughly 22% were seen once. The germline V gene has CDR1 SGDLS and CDR2 YYNGEE. V was clipped by 4 bases and J by 3 bases; unmatched bases: 5. The CDR3 extends over 15 amino acids. Sequencing used naive CD4+ T cells from blood. The TCR sequence derives from a woman in her forties with type 1 diabetes. The chain recombines TRBV9 with TRBJ2-2; 8 bases are shared with TRBD1. The CDR3 spells CASSIGQGDTGELFF. The CDR3, as DNA: TGTGCCAGCAGCATCGGACAGGGAGACACCGGGGAGCTGTTTTTT.